Listed below are T cell receptor beta chains from one sample, sequenced in a study of T-cell memory formation after mild COVID-19. TCRdb re-derived calls from the 5' RACE reads in MiXCR, one entry per CDR3 protein. Counted here are fewer than 600,000 distinct CDR3 sequences, less than 25% occurring once; the ten biggest clones make up around 7.7%. The sequencing sample was made of PBMCs or a T cell subset sorted from them (not recorded which). These receptors all stem from an adult woman who had mild COVID-19 (a few samples of this study predate the infection). Cell type and time point are not known. The conserved cysteine and the conserved F or W are not part of the CDR3 here. D genes are given only for firm matches.

d_call | v_call | cdr3_aa
- | TRBV28 | ASEPISRNTEAF
- | TRBV7-8 | ASSSPGAGRNGYT
TRBD2 | TRBV4-1 | ASSQGTSGRGADTQY
- | TRBV27 | ASRVPGLITDTQY
- | TRBV11-2 | ASSFGRRGDTQY
- | TRBV20-1 | SARDSSAGGAFDIQY
- | TRBV7-9 | ASSFTGFNYGYT
- | TRBV6-2/TRBV6-3 | ASSPHLGDRSTEAF
TRBD2 | TRBV5-1 | ASSLGVAGSTDTQY
TRBD1 | TRBV7-9 | ASSIGQGDGYT
- | TRBV5-1 | ASSAVGISLYNEQF
- | TRBV6-5 | ASSYSGAPDTQY
- | TRBV7-9 | ASSAPLKVSEQY
- | TRBV9 | ASSEGSGDSNQPQH
TRBD1 | TRBV20-1 | SARRQGIGQQF
- | TRBV15 | ATSRGAGETQY
- | TRBV29-1 | SVSTGANVLT
TRBD2 | TRBV12-3/TRBV12-4 | ASRLAGTANEQF
TRBD2 | TRBV7-6 | ASSPGSGKGQETQY
- | TRBV5-1 | ASSPTGTANTGELF
TRBD1 | TRBV3-1 | ASSPGTGDINTEAF
- | TRBV5-6 | ASSHGPAGTGELF